The 29 T cell receptor beta chains below all came from one sample that was sequenced in a study of blood T cell repertoires in COVID-19. Profiling relied on immunoSEQ multiplex PCR, and the TCRdb table lists in-frame clones only, not all of them. The sample includes 200,000 or so clones, 85% to 90% seen only once; the top ten take 15% to 20%. The material sequenced was peripheral blood. These receptors originate from a person aged 65 to 79 with COVID-19, enrolled during active disease.

The chain uses TRBV2 and TRBJ1-5; TRBD1 is a possible D gene (6 bases). The V end lost 11 bases, the J end lost 4 bases, and 21 bases lay between the germline ends. The CDR3 is 15 residues long. Germline V gene data show CDR1 as SNHLY and CDR2 as FYNNEI. The CDR3 protein is CALGRRTVQNQPQHF. CDR3 nucleotides: TGTGCCCTTGGGCGCCGGACAGTTCAGAATCAGCCCCAGCATTTT.

This clone appeared a single time. V usage is TRBV7-9 and J usage is TRBJ1-5, with D perhaps matching TRBD1 (5 bases). CDR1 SEHNR and CDR2 FQNEAQ come from the germline V gene (reference sequence). Trimming removed 1 base from V and 3 bases from J, with 7 bases in between. This CDR3 is 14 amino acids long. CDR3 amino acids: CASSLDRYNQPQHF. The CDR3 DNA reads TGTGCCAGCAGCTTAGACAGGTACAATCAGCCCCAGCATTTT.

The chain carries TRBV3-1 (or the pseudogene TRBV3-2) and TRBJ2-4; TRBD1 matches at 7 bases. V was clipped by 0 bases and J by 0 bases; unmatched bases: 8. The CDR3 contains 18 residues. Per germline, CDR1 LGHDT and CDR2 YNNKEL (reference sequence). The CDR3, as DNA: TGTGCCAGCAGCCAAGATCCCCCAGGGGGTATAGCCAAAAACATTCAGTACTTC. It translates to CASSQDPPGGIAKNIQYF.

The chain links TRBV6-2 or TRBV6-3 to TRBJ1-1; D perhaps matches TRBD1 (5 bases). CDR1 is MNHEY and CDR2 is SVGEGT in the germline V gene. V was clipped by 5 bases and J by 11 bases, with 12 bases between them. The CDR3 totals 11 residues. The CDR3 nucleotides read TGTGCCAGCAGTGACAGCCTCCGGGCTTTCTTT. Translating it yields CASSDSLRAFF.

This sequence joins TRBV5-4 and TRBJ1-2; possibly TRBD1 for D (6 bases). The CDR3 loop spans 15 amino acids. The germline gives CDR1 SGHNT, CDR2 YYREEE (reference sequence). The V end lost 5 bases, the J end lost 2 bases, and 16 bases lay between the germline ends. CDR3 nucleotides: TGTGCCAGCAGTCGAGCGACAGGATGGAACTATGGCTACACCTTC. This gives the protein CASSRATGWNYGYTF.

The V and J genes are TRBV3-1 (or the pseudogene TRBV3-2) and TRBJ1-4; D is perhaps TRBD1 (6 bases). From germline, CDR1 is LGHDT and CDR2 YNNKEL (reference sequence). This CDR3 spans 15 amino acids. Trimming took 4 bases from V and 6 from J, leaving 15 bases between them. DNA for the CDR3: TGTGCCAGCAGCCCGGGGACAATTATGGATGAAAAACTGTTTTTT. This translates into CASSPGTIMDEKLFF.

This chain links TRBV15 with TRBJ2-7, with D perhaps TRBD1 (6 bases). The CDR3 extends over 18 amino acids. V lost 3 bases to trimming and J lost 4 bases, with 25 bases between them. From germline, CDR1 is LNHNV and CDR2 YYDKDF (reference sequence). As DNA, the CDR3 is TGTGCCACCAGCAGGCGCCTACCGAGGGACAATAGGCGGTACGAGCAGTACTTC. This translates into CATSRRLPRDNRRYEQYF.

The J gene is TRBJ2-3, the V gene TRBV19, with 10 positions matching TRBD2. Germline CDR1 and CDR2: LNHDA and SQIVND (reference sequence). This CDR3 comprises 16 residues. With V trimmed by 3 bases and J by 4 bases, 7 bases remained unmatched. The CDR3 bases are TGTGCCAGTAGTATTGGGGCTAGCGGGGGTGCAGATACGCAGTATTTT. Translating it yields CASSIGASGGADTQYF.

This clone has just a few counts. The rearrangement joins TRBV6-2 or TRBV6-3 to TRBJ2-1; 9 nucleotides align to TRBD2. The trim removed 5 bases at V and 7 bases at J, leaving 15 bases unmatched. This CDR3 is built from 17 residues. The germline V gene has CDR1 MNHEY and CDR2 SVGEGT. CDR3 sequence reads: CASSIPAGGSSSNEQFF. The CDR3 bases are TGTGCCAGCAGTATACCAGCGGGAGGTTCTTCGTCTAATGAGCAGTTCTTC.

This sequence joins TRBV7-8 and TRBJ1-3; D perhaps matches TRBD1 (6 bases). From germline, CDR1 is SGHVS and CDR2 FQNEAQ. The V and J ends lost 5 bases and 0 bases respectively, with 14 bases between them. The CDR3 has 16 residues. The CDR3 loop reads CASSETGLSSGNTIYF. The CDR3 region has the DNA TGTGCCAGCAGCGAAACAGGGCTGTCCTCTGGAAACACCATATATTTT.

The rearrangement links TRBV11-2 to TRBJ2-1, with TRBD2 matching over 15 bases. The CDR3 contains 16 residues. Germline CDR1 is SGHAT and CDR2 is FQNNGV. J lost 7 bases, V lost 5 bases, and 6 bases had no gene match. CDR3 in amino acids: CASSPGTSGRWNEQFF. The CDR3 coding sequence is TGTGCCAGCAGCCCCGGGACTAGCGGGAGGTGGAATGAGCAGTTCTTC.

The chain recombines TRBV30 with TRBJ2-7; 11 nucleotides line up with TRBD2. CDR1 is GTSNPN and CDR2 is SVGIG in the germline V gene (reference sequence). This CDR3 is built from 13 residues. J lost 4 bases, V lost 7 bases, and 6 bases had no gene match. The CDR3, as DNA: TGTGCCTACATACTAGCGGGAGTGTACGAGCAGTACTTC. Translating it yields CAYILAGVYEQYF.

V is TRBV7-9 and J is TRBJ2-7, with 7 bases fitting TRBD1. Trimming cost V 5 bases and J 0 bases; bases outside gene matches: 1. The CDR3 is made up of 13 amino acids. The germline V gene has CDR1 SEHNR and CDR2 FQNEAQ (reference sequence). The CDR3 DNA reads TGTGCCAGCAGCAGGGACAGCTCCTACGAGCAGTACTTC. As protein: CASSRDSSYEQYF.

The chain uses TRBV28 and TRBJ1-5; maybe TRBD1 (6 bases). The V and J ends lost 7 bases and 6 bases respectively, with 16 bases between them. Germline V CDR1 and CDR2: MDHEN, SYDVKM. The CDR3 consists of 14 residues. The chain's CDR3 is CASTSLGGSQPQHF. CDR3 nucleotide sequence: TGTGCCAGCACCTCGCTTGGGGGCAGTCAGCCCCAGCATTTT. The whole variable domain, filled in from reference TRBV28 and TRBJ1-5, reads DVKVTQSSRYLVKRTGEKVFLECVQDMDHENMFWYRQDPGLGLRLIYFSYDVKMKEKGDIPEGYSVSREKKERFSLILESASTNQTSMYLCASTSLGGSQPQHFGDGTRLSIL.

The rearrangement uses TRBV28 and TRBJ2-7; TRBD2 is a possible D gene (5 bases). Trimming shortened V by 5 bases and J by 0 bases, and 14 bases separated the two germline ends. CDR3 length equals 15 residues. Germline lookup yields CDR1 MDHEN and CDR2 SYDVKM. CDR3 nucleotide sequence: TGTGCCAGCAGTCCCCCCACGGGGAGCTCCTACGAGCAGTACTTC. This sequence encodes CASSPPTGSSYEQYF.

The chain joins TRBV5-4 to TRBJ2-6; 12 bases fit TRBD1. CDR3 length equals 17 residues. CDR1 and CDR2 from the germline V gene are SGHNT and YYREEE (reference sequence). The V segment lost 3 bases and the J segment 4 bases; nucleotides outside the gene matches: 5. As DNA, the CDR3 is TGTGCCAGCAGCTCACCGGGACAGGGGGCCGGGGCCAACGTCCTGACTTTC. It encodes CASSSPGQGAGANVLTF.

The chain carries TRBV9 and TRBJ1-2; D not certain. Germline assignment: CDR1 SGDLS and CDR2 YYNGEE. V lost 0 bases and J lost 3, with 12 bases in between. CDR3 length: 15 amino acids. CDR3 in amino acids: CASSVGLEGDYGYTF. CDR3 nucleotides: TGTGCCAGCAGCGTAGGACTAGAAGGCGACTATGGCTACACCTTC.

This chain links TRBV5-8 with TRBJ2-2; a possible D gene is TRBD2 (5 bases). The CDR3 spans 13 residues. V was shortened by 7 bases and J by 5 bases, with 12 bases between the two germline ends. Looked up from germline, CDR1 is SGHTS and CDR2 is YDEGEE. The CDR3 protein is CASGLEETGELFF. The CDR3 nucleotides are TGTGCCAGCGGACTGGAAGAAACCGGGGAGCTGTTTTTT.

The rearrangement joins TRBV5-1 to TRBJ2-3; 9 nucleotides match TRBD1. V shed 0 bases, J shed 6 bases, and the junction held 5 bases outside the gene matches. The CDR3 is made up of 15 amino acids. Per germline, CDR1 SGHRS and CDR2 YFSETQ. CDR3 region: CASSLGGQGVDTQYF. In DNA, the CDR3 is TGCGCCAGCAGCTTGGGGGGACAGGGCGTGGATACGCAGTATTTT.

The chain carries TRBV11-2 and TRBJ1-2; D unresolved. The V and J ends lost 2 bases and 2 bases respectively, with 6 bases between them. The CDR3 extends over 13 amino acids. CDR1 is SGHAT and CDR2 is FQNNGV in the germline V gene. CDR3: CASSLLRNYGYTF. The CDR3 DNA sequence: TGTGCCAGCAGCTTACTCAGAAACTATGGCTACACCTTC. Based on the CDR3 plus reference TRBV11-2 and TRBJ1-2, the full variable domain is EAGVAQSPRYKIIEKRQSVAFWCNPISGHATLYWYQQILGQGPKLLIQFQNNGVVDDSQLPKDRFSAERLKGVDSTLKIQPAKLEDSAVYLCASSLLRNYGYTFGSGTRLTVV.

V usage is TRBV5-1 and J usage is TRBJ2-3, with 8 bases matching TRBD1. J gave up 6 bases and V 4 bases, and 10 bases lay outside the gene matches. Germline CDR1 SGHRS, CDR2 YFSETQ. This CDR3 comprises 15 residues. The DNA of the CDR3 is TGCGCCAGCAGCACTTTGGACAGGGAGGCGGATACGCAGTATTTT. Its protein product is CASSTLDREADTQYF.

The chain recombines TRBV2 with TRBJ2-1; perhaps TRBD2 as D (6 bases). The germline CDR1 and CDR2 sequences are SNHLY and FYNNEI. The CDR3 runs 12 residues. V dropped 6 bases and J dropped 10 bases, with 13 bases sitting between them. The CDR3 loop reads CASRVTSGEQFF. The DNA for the CDR3 is TGTGCCAGCAGAGTGACTAGTGGGGAGCAGTTCTTC.

CDR3 in DNA: TGTGCCAGCAGCTCTACCGGAGGACAGGGAAATTCACCCCTCCACTTT. Encoded protein: CASSSTGGQGNSPLHF. The rearrangement uses TRBV7-9 and TRBJ1-6, with TRBD1 matching over 8 bases. Germline loops: CDR1 SEHNR, CDR2 FQNEAQ (reference sequence). After removal of 4 bases from V and 7 bases from J, the junction contained 9 bases not matched to a gene. This CDR3 is 16 amino acids long.

This clone has only a few counts. The chain couples TRBV28 to TRBJ1-3; D unresolved. In germline, CDR1 is MDHEN, CDR2 SYDVKM. CDR3 length: 11 amino acids. The V gene lost 4 bases and the J gene lost 7 bases, with 5 bases spanning the gap. Written as DNA, the CDR3 is TGTGCCAGCAGTTCCGCGAACACCATATATTTT. This sequence encodes CASSSANTIYF.

In its sample, this clone was seen a few times. This chain joins TRBV7-2 and TRBJ2-7; TRBD1 matches at 11 bases. In germline, CDR1 is SGHTA, CDR2 FQGNSA. This CDR3 is 14 amino acids long. The trim removed 5 bases at V and 4 bases at J, leaving 4 bases unmatched. CDR3 coding DNA: TGTGCCAGCAGCCGGACAGGGGGCCAATACGAGCAGTACTTC. Protein product: CASSRTGGQYEQYF.

The gene calls are TRBV19 and TRBJ2-7, with D possibly matching TRBD1 (5 bases). From germline, CDR1 is LNHDA and CDR2 SQIVND (reference sequence). The CDR3 spans 13 residues. With 3 bases removed from V and 6 bases from J, the gap between germline ends came to 12 bases. The CDR3 is CASSMGRVGEQYF. The DNA for the CDR3 is TGTGCCAGTAGTATGGGCAGGGTAGGCGAGCAGTACTTC.

This clone turned up a few times. V gene TRBV7-6 combines with J gene TRBJ2-2; maybe TRBD1 (6 bases). Trimming shortened V by 5 bases and J by 4 bases, and 11 bases separated the two germline ends. The CDR3 consists of 14 residues. From germline, CDR1 is SGHVS and CDR2 FNYEAQ. In nucleotides, the CDR3 is TGTGCCAGCAGCGGGGGCATGGGCACCGGGGAGCTGTTTTTT. It specifies CASSGGMGTGELFF.

The chain carries TRBV15 and TRBJ2-5; D is ambiguous. Trimming removed 2 bases at V and 5 bases at J, with 6 bases between. CDR1 is LNHNV and CDR2 is YYDKDF in the germline V gene (reference sequence). The CDR3 runs 12 residues. The CDR3 DNA is TGTGCCACCAGCAGATCTAGGGAGACCCAGTACTTC. Translation gives CATSRSRETQYF.

The rearrangement links TRBV6-5 to TRBJ1-1; D is ambiguous. The CDR3 is 16 residues long. From germline, CDR1 is MNHEY and CDR2 SVGAGI. Trimming stripped 2 bases from V and 1 base from J, with 14 bases between. The CDR3 region is CASSYGGINQNTEAFF. CDR3 in DNA: TGTGCCAGCAGTTACGGCGGAATAAATCAGAACACTGAAGCTTTCTTT.